Below are 22 T cell receptor beta chains sequenced from a single sample in a study of blood T cell repertoires in COVID-19 (dated by TCRdb to about 2020). Library generation was performed with the immunoSEQ multiplex PCR assay. TCRdb provides this immuneACCESS table in a form limited to in-frame rearrangements. Some clones are lacking; in checked studies, under half of them reflect an unresolved V gene, and why the rest are absent is not known. The sample records 150,000 or so clones, 75% to 90% of which are singletons. Roughly 3.9% of the sample is in the top ten clones. Material: peripheral blood. The receptors were gathered from a man in his sixties with COVID-19, enrolled during active disease.

This chain uses TRBV7-8 with TRBJ2-2; 9 bases match TRBD1. This CDR3 has 16 residues. Germline V gives CDR1 SGHVS, CDR2 FQNEAQ. The V gene end was trimmed by 6 bases and the J gene end by 2 bases; junction bases not matched to a gene: 7. The CDR3 loop is CASSPGQGRNTGELFF. The CDR3 DNA sequence: TGTGCCAGCAGTCCCGGACAGGGGCGTAACACCGGGGAGCTGTTTTTT. The variable domain in full, completed from reference TRBV7-8 and TRBJ2-2, reads GAGVSQSPRYKVAKRGQDVALRCDPISGHVSLFWYQQALGQGPEFLTYFQNEAQLDKSGLPSDRFFAERPEGSVSTLKIQRTQQEDSAVYLCASSPGQGRNTGELFFGEGSRLTVL.

V gene TRBV6-2 or TRBV6-3 combines with J gene TRBJ1-3, with D perhaps TRBD1 (5 bases). In germline, CDR1 is MNHEY, CDR2 SVGEGT. V was shortened by 4 bases and J by 1 base, with 14 bases between the two germline ends. This CDR3 spans 16 amino acids. The CDR3 spells CASSSGLGTSGNTIYF. CDR3 coding DNA: TGTGCCAGCAGTTCGGGGCTTGGGACTTCTGGAAACACCATATATTTT.

This clone appeared a few times. J is TRBJ2-1 and V is TRBV11-2; tentative D call: TRBD2 (6 bases). The germline V gene encodes CDR1 SGHAT and CDR2 FQNNGV. This CDR3 is built from 15 residues. V lost 1 base, J lost 5 bases, and 12 bases lay in between. This CDR3 reads CASSLGRGLDNEQFF. CDR3 nucleotide sequence: TGTGCCAGCAGCTTAGGGCGGGGTCTCGACAATGAGCAGTTCTTC.

V is TRBV6-2 or TRBV6-3 and J is TRBJ1-5, with 10 bases aligning to TRBD1. J lost 2 bases, V lost 4 bases, and 17 bases had no gene match. The CDR3 consists of 20 residues. CDR1 MNHEY and CDR2 SVGEGT come from the germline V gene. The CDR3 DNA follows: TGTGCCAGCAGTTCGGACAGGGGGTCGGTGGTGGTGGTTGGCAATCAGCCCCAGCATTTT. It specifies CASSSDRGSVVVVGNQPQHF.

The gene calls are TRBV5-4 and TRBJ1-1; 7 bases are shared with TRBD1. Germline trimming cut 4 bases from V and 1 base from J; bases unmatched to any gene: 13. Looked up from germline, CDR1 is SGHNT and CDR2 is YYREEE (reference sequence). This CDR3 is built from 17 residues. The CDR3 DNA sequence: TGTGCCAGCAGCACCCCCCGGGACAGTGGCGGGAACACTGAAGCTTTCTTT. Amino acids: CASSTPRDSGGNTEAFF.

The J gene is TRBJ2-7, the V gene TRBV19; the match to TRBD2 covers 15 bases. The CDR3 consists of 19 residues. Unmatched junction bases numbered 14, after V lost 5 bases and J lost 3 bases. CDR1 and CDR2 from the germline V gene are LNHDA and SQIVND (reference sequence). In DNA, the CDR3 is TGTGCCAGTAGTCCTCGGGGACTAGCGGGGGGCTTCCTGGGCTACGAGCAGTACTTC. This encodes CASSPRGLAGGFLGYEQYF.

This chain links TRBV9 with TRBJ2-7; 8 bases are shared with TRBD1. The length of the CDR3 is 15 residues. Germline CDR1 reads SGDLS; CDR2 reads YYNGEE. V lost 4 bases to trimming and J lost 0 bases; unmatched junction nucleotides: 6. The CDR3 bases are TGTGCCAGCAGCCCCCGGACAGGGATCTCCTACGAGCAGTACTTC. Its translation: CASSPRTGISYEQYF.

The sample holds one count of this clone. The rearrangement uses TRBV16 and TRBJ1-5, with D possibly being TRBD1 (5 bases). The CDR3 runs 15 residues. Trimming cost V 5 bases and J 4 bases, with 15 bases left between them. From germline, CDR1 is KGHSY and CDR2 FQNENV. The CDR3 loop is CASSLQVFANQPQHF. Written as DNA, the CDR3 is TGTGCCAGCAGCTTACAGGTGTTTGCGAATCAGCCCCAGCATTTT.

V and J are TRBV5-4 and TRBJ2-1; 7 bases are a match to TRBD2. Germline CDR1 reads SGHNT; CDR2 reads YYREEE (reference sequence). The CDR3 is 13 amino acids. J gave up 6 bases and V 4 bases, and 4 bases lay outside the gene matches. CDR3 region: CASSRDYSNEQFF. As DNA, the CDR3 is TGTGCCAGCAGCCGGGACTATTCCAATGAGCAGTTCTTC.

The chain carries TRBV19 and TRBJ2-2; 11 nucleotides line up with TRBD1. CDR1 is LNHDA and CDR2 is SQIVND in the germline V gene (reference sequence). Trimming removed 4 bases from V and 0 bases from J; junction bases left unmatched: 1. The CDR3 extends over 16 amino acids. CDR3 region: CASSKGQGANTGELFF. Here the CDR3 DNA reads TGTGCCAGTAGTAAGGGACAGGGGGCGAACACCGGGGAGCTGTTTTTT.

The V and J genes are TRBV5-6 and TRBJ2-6, with TRBD1 identical over 8 bases. After removal of 4 bases from V and 2 bases from J, the junction contained 5 bases not matched to a gene. The CDR3 has 16 residues. Germline V gene sequence: CDR1 SGHDT, CDR2 YYEEEE. The CDR3 here is CASSTLRGPGANVLTF. The CDR3 nucleotides read TGTGCCAGCAGCACCCTCAGGGGGCCTGGGGCCAACGTCCTGACTTTC.

The V call is TRBV5-4, the J call TRBJ2-2; D gene uncertain. The CDR3 has 15 residues. V lost 0 bases to trimming and J lost 5 bases, with 11 bases between them. CDR1 SGHNT and CDR2 YYREEE come from the germline V gene (reference sequence). CDR3 DNA: TGTGCCAGCAGCTTGGGGGCAGTGAGAACCGGGGAGCTGTTTTTT. This gives the protein CASSLGAVRTGELFF.

This clone has only one observation. Other DNA variants within this sample encode the same CDR3. This chain links TRBV5-1 with TRBJ1-2; 7 bases are shared with TRBD1. Losses at the gene ends were 2 bases for V and 0 bases for J; bases not matched to a gene: 1. Germline V gene sequence: CDR1 SGHRS, CDR2 YFSETQ. The length of the CDR3 is 14 residues. Written as DNA, the CDR3 is TGCGCCAGCAGCTTAGGGACAGCTAACTATGGCTACACCTTC. Amino acids: CASSLGTANYGYTF.

This sequence joins TRBV5-4 and TRBJ2-5; D uncertain. Germline V gene lookup returns CDR1 SGHNT and CDR2 YYREEE (reference sequence). The CDR3 has 12 residues. V was trimmed by 2 bases and J by 4 bases, leaving 6 bases between them. This CDR3 is CASSLIGETQYF. In nucleotides, the CDR3 is TGTGCCAGCAGCTTAATCGGAGAGACCCAGTACTTC.

The V and J genes are TRBV4-2 and TRBJ2-7; possible D gene TRBD2, 6 bases. The V gene lost 0 bases and the J gene lost 0 bases, with 12 bases spanning the gap. The CDR3 has 16 amino acids. Germline V gives CDR1 LGHNA, CDR2 YNFKEQ. The CDR3 DNA is TGTGCCAGCAGCCAAGATCGGGGGACCTACTCCTACGAGCAGTACTTC. Translation: CASSQDRGTYSYEQYF.

The V call is TRBV6-6, the J call TRBJ1-1; 11 bases agree with TRBD1. V shed 7 bases, J shed 6 bases, and the junction held 7 bases outside the gene matches. The germline V gene has CDR1 MNHNY and CDR2 SVGAGI (reference sequence). There are 14 residues in the CDR3. The CDR3 is CASIWTGGISEAFF. CDR3 sequence (DNA): TGTGCCAGCATCTGGACAGGGGGCATCTCTGAAGCTTTCTTT.

This clone was detected once. The J gene is TRBJ2-1, the V gene TRBV11-3, with D possibly matching TRBD2 (6 bases). Germline CDR1 is SGHNT and CDR2 is YENEEA. Trimming took off 2 bases at V and 0 bases at J, with 11 bases between the two ends. The CDR3 has 16 residues. Here the CDR3 DNA reads TGTGCCAGCAGCTTAAATCTGGGGGGCTCCTACAATGAGCAGTTCTTC. Its translation: CASSLNLGGSYNEQFF. Combining the CDR3 with reference TRBV11-3 and TRBJ2-1 gives the whole variable domain EAGVVQSPRYKIIEKKQPVAFWCNPISGHNTLYWYLQNLGQGPELLIRYENEEAVDDSQLPKDRFSAERLKGVDSTLKIQPAELGDSAVYLCASSLNLGGSYNEQFFGPGTRLTVL.

V is TRBV12-5 and J is TRBJ1-1; D is unclear. Germline-derived CDR1 and CDR2 are LGHNT and FRNRAP. The CDR3 extends over 16 amino acids. V lost 2 bases to trimming and J lost 5 bases, with 18 bases between them. Here the CDR3 DNA reads TGTGCTAGTGGTTTGATCGGCAACGGGTACCTTACTGAAGCTTTCTTT. Amino acid sequence: CASGLIGNGYLTEAFF.

This chain links TRBV15 with TRBJ1-1; TRBD1 might be the D (5 bases). This CDR3 spans 14 amino acids. V was trimmed by 0 bases and J by 4 bases, leaving 9 bases between them. CDR1 and CDR2 from the germline V gene are LNHNV and YYDKDF (reference sequence). The CDR3 DNA sequence: TGTGCCACCAGCAGAGATGTGGGGGGCACTGAAGCTTTCTTT. Translation gives CATSRDVGGTEAFF.

This chain links TRBV30 with TRBJ1-5; the match to TRBD1 covers 7 bases. The CDR3 sequence is 15 residues long. Trimming took 3 bases from V and 6 from J; bases not matched to a gene: 11. In germline, CDR1 is GTSNPN, CDR2 SVGIG (reference sequence). The CDR3 here is CAWSLDPTGSQPQHF. The CDR3 DNA follows: TGTGCCTGGAGCCTTGACCCGACAGGGAGTCAGCCCCAGCATTTT.

This clone was recorded only once. The chain combines TRBV18 with TRBJ1-1; a possible D gene is TRBD1 (6 bases). Germline V gene data show CDR1 as KGHSH and CDR2 as LQKENI. CDR3 length: 15 amino acids. Trimming removed 2 bases at V and 0 bases at J, with 10 bases between. The CDR3: CASSPSTGMNTEAFF. The CDR3 nucleotides are TGTGCCAGCTCACCATCAACAGGGATGAACACTGAAGCTTTCTTT.

The chain carries TRBV19 and TRBJ1-3; 11 nucleotides match TRBD1. The ends lost 9 bases at V and 1 base at J; junction bases unmatched: 2. The CDR3 is made up of 14 amino acids. CDR1 LNHDA and CDR2 SQIVND come from the germline V gene (reference sequence). Written as DNA, the CDR3 is TGTGCCAGCGGACAGGGGGCTTCTGGAAACACCATATATTTT. Translation: CASGQGASGNTIYF. The full variable domain, completed using reference TRBV19 and TRBJ1-3, is DGGITQSPKYLFRKEGQNVTLSCEQNLNHDAMYWYRQDPGQGLRLIYYSQIVNDFQKGDIAEGYSVSREKKESFPLTVTSAQKNPTAFYLCASGQGASGNTIYFGEGSWLTVV.